This TCR beta chain derives from a study of cytomegalovirus exposure and HLA in healthy donors. General study points: Accurate prediction of HLA-A and HLA-B alleles (for most subjects) was reportedly achieved from TCR beta sequences. Prior analysis indicated that the majority of TCR beta V segments exhibited productivity approximately 90% or approximately 30% of the time. Later analysis reportedly placed an Asian-associated ancestry cluster below the roughly 670-donor mean in N-insertions.

Germline V gene lookup returns CDR1 LNHDA and CDR2 SQIVND (reference sequence). V was clipped by 5 bases and J by 6 bases; unmatched bases: 0. The CDR3 loop spans 12 amino acids. Remarks on this clone: Its antigen is undetermined.

The PCR contained 60 Vbeta and 13 Jbeta primers. Sequencing used immunoSEQ multiplex PCR; TCRdb keeps in-frame clones, though not all of them. In the table there are 150,000 to 200,000 clones, roughly 85% of which are singletons. The specimen was PBMCs. This chain uses TRBV19 with TRBJ1-4; 7 positions match TRBD1. The receptor comes from a man aged 45-65 years in good health and CMV-seropositive. Here the CDR3 DNA reads TGTGCCAGTAGTGACAGGGATGAAAAACTGTTTTTT. This translates into CASSDRDEKLFF.